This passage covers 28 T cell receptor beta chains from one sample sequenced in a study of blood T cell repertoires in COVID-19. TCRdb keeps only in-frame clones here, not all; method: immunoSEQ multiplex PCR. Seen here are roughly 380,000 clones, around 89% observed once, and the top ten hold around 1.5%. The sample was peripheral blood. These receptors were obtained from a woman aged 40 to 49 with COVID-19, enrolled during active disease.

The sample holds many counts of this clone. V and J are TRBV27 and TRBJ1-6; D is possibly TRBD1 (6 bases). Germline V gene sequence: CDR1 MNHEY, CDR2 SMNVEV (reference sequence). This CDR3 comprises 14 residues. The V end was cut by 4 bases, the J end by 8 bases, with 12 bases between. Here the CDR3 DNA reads TGTGCCAGCAGTTGGGGGGGCGCGGATTCACCCCTCCACTTT. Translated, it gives CASSWGGADSPLHF.

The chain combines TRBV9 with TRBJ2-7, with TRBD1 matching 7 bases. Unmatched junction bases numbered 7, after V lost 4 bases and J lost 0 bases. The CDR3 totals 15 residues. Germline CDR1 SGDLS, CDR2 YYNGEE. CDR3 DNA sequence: TGTGCCAGCAGCCCCTCGGGACAGAGCTCCTACGAGCAGTACTTC. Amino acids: CASSPSGQSSYEQYF.

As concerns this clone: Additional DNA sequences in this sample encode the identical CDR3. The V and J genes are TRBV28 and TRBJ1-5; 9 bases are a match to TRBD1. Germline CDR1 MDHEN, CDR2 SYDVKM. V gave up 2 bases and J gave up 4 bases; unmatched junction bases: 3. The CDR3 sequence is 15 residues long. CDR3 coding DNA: TGTGCCAGCAGTTTACCCGGGACAGGGAATCAGCCCCAGCATTTT. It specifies CASSLPGTGNQPQHF. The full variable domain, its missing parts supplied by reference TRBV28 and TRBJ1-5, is DVKVTQSSRYLVKRTGEKVFLECVQDMDHENMFWYRQDPGLGLRLIYFSYDVKMKEKGDIPEGYSVSREKKERFSLILESASTNQTSMYLCASSLPGTGNQPQHFGDGTRLSIL.

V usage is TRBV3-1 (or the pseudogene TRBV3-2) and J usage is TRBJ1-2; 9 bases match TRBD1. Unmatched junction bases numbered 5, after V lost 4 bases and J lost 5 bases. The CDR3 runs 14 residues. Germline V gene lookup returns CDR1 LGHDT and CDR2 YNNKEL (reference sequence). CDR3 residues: CASSPTGGEYGYTF. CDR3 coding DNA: TGTGCCAGCAGCCCGACAGGGGGGGAGTATGGCTACACCTTC.

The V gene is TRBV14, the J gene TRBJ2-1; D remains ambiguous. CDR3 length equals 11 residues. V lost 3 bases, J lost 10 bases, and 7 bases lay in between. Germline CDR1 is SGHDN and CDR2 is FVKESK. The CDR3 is CASSQSWEQFF. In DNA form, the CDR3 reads TGTGCCAGCAGCCAGAGTTGGGAGCAGTTCTTC.

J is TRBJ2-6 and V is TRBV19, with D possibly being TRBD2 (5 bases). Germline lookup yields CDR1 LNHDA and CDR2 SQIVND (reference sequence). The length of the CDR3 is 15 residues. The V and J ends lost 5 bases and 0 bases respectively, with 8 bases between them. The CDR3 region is CASSSRGSGANVLTF. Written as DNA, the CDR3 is TGTGCCAGTAGTTCTCGGGGCTCTGGGGCCAACGTCCTGACTTTC.

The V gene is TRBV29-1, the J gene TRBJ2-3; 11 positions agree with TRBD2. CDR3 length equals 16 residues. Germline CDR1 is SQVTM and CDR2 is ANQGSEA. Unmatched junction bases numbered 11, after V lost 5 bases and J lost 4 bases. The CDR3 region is CSVTLAGGLLADTQYF. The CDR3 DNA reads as TGCAGCGTTACCCTAGCGGGAGGACTCCTAGCAGATACGCAGTATTTT.

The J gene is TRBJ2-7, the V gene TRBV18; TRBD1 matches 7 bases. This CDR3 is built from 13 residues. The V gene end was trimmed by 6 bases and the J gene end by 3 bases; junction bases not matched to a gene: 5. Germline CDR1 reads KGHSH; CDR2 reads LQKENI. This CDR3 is CASSYTGVYEQYF. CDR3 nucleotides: TGTGCCAGCTCTTATACAGGGGTCTACGAGCAGTACTTC.

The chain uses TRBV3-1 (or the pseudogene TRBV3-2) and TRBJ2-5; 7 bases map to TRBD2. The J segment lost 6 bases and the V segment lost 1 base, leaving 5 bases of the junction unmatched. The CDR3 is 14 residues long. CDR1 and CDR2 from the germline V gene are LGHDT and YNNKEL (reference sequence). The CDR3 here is CASSQGEGIKTQYF. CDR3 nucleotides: TGTGCCAGCAGCCAAGGGGAGGGGATAAAGACCCAGTACTTC.

In DNA, the CDR3 is TGTGCCAGCAGTGGAGGGAGCACTGAAGCTTTCTTT. It specifies CASSGGSTEAFF. This chain links TRBV2 with TRBJ1-1; unclear D gene. This CDR3 region has 12 residues. CDR1 and CDR2 (germline): SNHLY, FYNNEI. Trimming took off 4 bases at V and 4 bases at J, with 7 bases between the two ends.

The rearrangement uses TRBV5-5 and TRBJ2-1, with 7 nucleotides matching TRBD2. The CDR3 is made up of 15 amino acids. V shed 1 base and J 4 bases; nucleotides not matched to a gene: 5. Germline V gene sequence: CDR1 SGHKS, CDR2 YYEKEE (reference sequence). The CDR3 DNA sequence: TGTGCCAGCAGCTTGTCACCGGGGGGATACAATGAGCAGTTCTTC. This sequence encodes CASSLSPGGYNEQFF.

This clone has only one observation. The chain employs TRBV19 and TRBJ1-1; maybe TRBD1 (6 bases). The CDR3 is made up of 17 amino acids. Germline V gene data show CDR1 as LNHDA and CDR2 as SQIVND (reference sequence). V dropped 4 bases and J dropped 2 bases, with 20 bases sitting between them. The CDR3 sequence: CASSTPTDRTVNTEAFF. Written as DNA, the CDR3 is TGTGCCAGTAGTACACCCACCGATCGGACAGTCAACACTGAAGCTTTCTTT.

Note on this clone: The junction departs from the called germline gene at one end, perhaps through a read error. CDR3 nucleotide sequence: TGTGCCAGCAGTGAGGGGACATCCCGACGGTTCTTC. Its translation: CASSEGTSRRFF. V is TRBV28 and J is TRBJ1-2; maybe TRBD1 (6 bases). Germline V gene data show CDR1 as MDHEN and CDR2 as SYDVKM. The CDR3 is 12 amino acids.

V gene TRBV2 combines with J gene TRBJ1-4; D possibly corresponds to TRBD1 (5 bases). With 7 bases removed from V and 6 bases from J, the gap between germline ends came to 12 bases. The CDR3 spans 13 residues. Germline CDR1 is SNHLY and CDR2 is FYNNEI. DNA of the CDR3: TGTGCCAGCATCAGGGTATCGGATGAAAAACTGTTTTTT. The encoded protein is CASIRVSDEKLFF.

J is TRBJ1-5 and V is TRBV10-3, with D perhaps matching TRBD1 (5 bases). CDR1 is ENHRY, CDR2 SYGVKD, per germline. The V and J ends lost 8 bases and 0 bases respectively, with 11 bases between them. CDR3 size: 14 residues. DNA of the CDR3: TGTGCCATCGGGGCCAGCGATAGCAATCAGCCCCAGCATTTT. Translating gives CAIGASDSNQPQHF.

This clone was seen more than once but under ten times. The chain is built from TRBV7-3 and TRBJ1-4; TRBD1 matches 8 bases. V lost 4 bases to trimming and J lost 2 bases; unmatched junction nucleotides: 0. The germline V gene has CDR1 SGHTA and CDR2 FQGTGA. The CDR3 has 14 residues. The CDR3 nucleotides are TGTGCCAGCAGCTGGACAGGGACTAATGAAAAACTGTTTTTT. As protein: CASSWTGTNEKLFF.

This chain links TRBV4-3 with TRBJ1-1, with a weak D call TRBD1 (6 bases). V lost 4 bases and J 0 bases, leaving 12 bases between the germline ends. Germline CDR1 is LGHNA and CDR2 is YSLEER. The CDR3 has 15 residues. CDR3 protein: CASSLSGTLNTEAFF. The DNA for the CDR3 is TGCGCCAGCAGCCTTTCCGGGACACTGAACACTGAAGCTTTCTTT.

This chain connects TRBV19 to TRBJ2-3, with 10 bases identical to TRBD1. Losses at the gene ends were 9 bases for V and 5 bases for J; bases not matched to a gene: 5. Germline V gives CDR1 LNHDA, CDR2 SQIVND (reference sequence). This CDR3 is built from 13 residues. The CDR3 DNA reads TGTGCCAGCCGGGACAGGGGAGGAGATACGCAGTATTTT. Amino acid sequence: CASRDRGGDTQYF.

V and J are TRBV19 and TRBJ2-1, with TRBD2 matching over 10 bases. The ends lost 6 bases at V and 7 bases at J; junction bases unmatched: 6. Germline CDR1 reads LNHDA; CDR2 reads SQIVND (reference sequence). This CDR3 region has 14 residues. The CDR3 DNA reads TGTGCCAGTAGGCCAGGAGCGGGAGGGAATGAGCAGTTCTTC. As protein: CASRPGAGGNEQFF.

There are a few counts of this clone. CDR3 sequence reads: CASKVPGTNEKLFF. As DNA, the CDR3 is TGTGCCAGTAAAGTCCCGGGAACTAATGAAAAACTGTTTTTT. The chain links TRBV19 to TRBJ1-4; no definite D call. The germline CDR1 and CDR2 sequences are LNHDA and SQIVND (reference sequence). Trimming cost V 7 bases and J 1 base, with 10 bases left between them. The CDR3 is made up of 14 amino acids.

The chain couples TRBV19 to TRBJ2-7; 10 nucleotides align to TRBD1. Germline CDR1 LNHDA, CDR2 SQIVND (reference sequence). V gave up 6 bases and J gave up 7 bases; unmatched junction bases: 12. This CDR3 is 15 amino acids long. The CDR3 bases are TGTGCCAGTAGCCGAGTGGGGACAGGGGTGGGGGAGCAGTACTTC. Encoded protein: CASSRVGTGVGEQYF.

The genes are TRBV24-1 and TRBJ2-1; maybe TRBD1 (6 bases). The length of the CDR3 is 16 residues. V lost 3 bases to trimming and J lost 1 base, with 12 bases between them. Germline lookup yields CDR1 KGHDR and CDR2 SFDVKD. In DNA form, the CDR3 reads TGTGCCACCAGTGATACAAAGGGGGTATCCTACAATGAGCAGTTCTTC. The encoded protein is CATSDTKGVSYNEQFF.

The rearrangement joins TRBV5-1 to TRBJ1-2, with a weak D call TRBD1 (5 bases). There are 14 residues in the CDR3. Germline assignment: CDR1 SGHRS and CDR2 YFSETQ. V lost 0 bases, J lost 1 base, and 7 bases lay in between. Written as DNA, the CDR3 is TGCGCCAGCAGCTTGGTCGACAGTAACTATGGCTACACCTTC. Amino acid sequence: CASSLVDSNYGYTF.

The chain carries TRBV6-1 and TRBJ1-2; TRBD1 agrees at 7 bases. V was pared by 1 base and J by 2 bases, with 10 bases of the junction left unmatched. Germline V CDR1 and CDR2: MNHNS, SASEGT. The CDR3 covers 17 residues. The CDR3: CASSEGELWDRNYGYTF. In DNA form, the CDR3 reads TGTGCCAGCAGTGAAGGGGAGTTATGGGACAGAAACTATGGCTACACCTTC.

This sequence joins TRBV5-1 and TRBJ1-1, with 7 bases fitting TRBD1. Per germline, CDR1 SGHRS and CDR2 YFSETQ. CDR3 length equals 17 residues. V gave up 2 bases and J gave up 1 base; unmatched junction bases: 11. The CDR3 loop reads CASSFHRGAKTNTEAFF. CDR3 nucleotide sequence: TGCGCCAGCAGCTTCCACAGGGGTGCGAAGACGAACACTGAAGCTTTCTTT.

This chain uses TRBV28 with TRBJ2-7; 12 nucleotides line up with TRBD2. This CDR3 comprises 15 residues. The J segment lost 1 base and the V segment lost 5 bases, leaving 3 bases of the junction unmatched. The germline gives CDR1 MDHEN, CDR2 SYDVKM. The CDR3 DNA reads TGTGCCAGCAGTGAACTAGCGGGAGGTTCCTACGAGCAGTACTTC. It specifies CASSELAGGSYEQYF.

This chain's CDR3 is CASSPQATGLQTQYF. CDR3 in DNA: TGTGCCAGCAGCCCTCAAGCGACAGGGCTACAGACCCAGTACTTC. The gene calls are TRBV3-1 (or the pseudogene TRBV3-2) and TRBJ2-5, with TRBD1 identical over 7 bases. Germline CDR1 is LGHDT and CDR2 is YNNKEL (reference sequence). This CDR3 has 15 residues. The V segment lost 4 bases and the J segment 6 bases; nucleotides outside the gene matches: 11.

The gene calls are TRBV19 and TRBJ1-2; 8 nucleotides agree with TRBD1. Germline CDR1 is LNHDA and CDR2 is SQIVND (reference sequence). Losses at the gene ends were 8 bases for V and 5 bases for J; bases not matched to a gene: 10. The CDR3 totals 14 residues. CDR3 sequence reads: CASAILQGDYGYTF. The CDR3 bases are TGTGCCAGTGCCATTCTACAGGGGGATTATGGCTACACCTTC. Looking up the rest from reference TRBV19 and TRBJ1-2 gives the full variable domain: DGGITQSPKYLFRKEGQNVTLSCEQNLNHDAMYWYRQDPGQGLRLIYYSQIVNDFQKGDIAEGYSVSREKKESFPLTVTSAQKNPTAFYLCASAILQGDYGYTFGSGTRLTVV.